This entry lists 28 T cell receptor beta chains sequenced from one sample in a study of shared clonotypes between healthy human individuals. The repertoire was sequenced with immunoSEQ multiplex PCR; TCRdb's copy has only in-frame clones and lacks some. Of about 490,000 clones in the sample, 70% to 80% were seen once. The sequencing sample was made of PBMCs. The receptors stem from a woman aged 35 to 49 in good health. Some clones in this sample may be carry-over from other donors' samples.

This clone was detected only once. The same CDR3 is also encoded by other DNA sequences in this sample. The chain uses TRBV7-2 and TRBJ2-3; 10 bases align to TRBD2. With 5 bases clipped from V and 5 bases from J, the junction kept 7 bases outside the gene matches. Per the germline V gene, CDR1 is SGHTA and CDR2 is FQGNSA. This CDR3 comprises 15 residues. CDR3 nucleotide sequence: TGTGCCAGCAGCCTCTTAGCGGGAGGCGTAGATACGCAGTATTTT. Protein: CASSLLAGGVDTQYF. Looking up the rest from reference TRBV7-2 and TRBJ2-3 gives the full variable domain: GAGVSQSPSNKVTEKGKDVELRCDPISGHTALYWYRQSLGQGLEFLIYFQGNSAPDKSGLPSDRFSAERTGGSVSTLTIQRTQQEDSAVYLCASSLLAGGVDTQYFGPGTRLTVL.

The gene calls are TRBV19 and TRBJ2-6, with D possibly matching TRBD1 (6 bases). CDR1 LNHDA and CDR2 SQIVND come from the germline V gene (reference sequence). V was shortened by 11 bases and J by 4 bases, with 21 bases between the two germline ends. The CDR3 has 16 amino acids. CDR3 sequence: CAPPGGRPAGANVLTF. Here the CDR3 DNA reads TGTGCCCCCCCTGGGGGCCGCCCTGCCGGGGCCAACGTCCTGACTTTC.

The chain uses TRBV9 and TRBJ1-2; D uncertain. From germline, CDR1 is SGDLS and CDR2 YYNGEE. Trimming took off 1 base at V and 7 bases at J, with 14 bases between the two ends. The CDR3 loop spans 14 amino acids. The CDR3 here is CASSVSLGDGGYTF. In nucleotides, the CDR3 is TGTGCCAGCAGCGTATCTCTAGGAGATGGTGGCTACACCTTC.

With regard to this clone: An end of the junction differs from the germline gene, which may be a read error. The chain carries TRBV6-4 and TRBJ2-7; no reliable D call. The CDR3 runs 12 residues. Germline V gene sequence: CDR1 MRHNA, CDR2 SNTAGT. CDR3 sequence reads: CASSDPKRSVKF. Written as DNA, the CDR3 is TGTGCCAGCAGTGACCCTAAGCGAAGTGTGAAGTTC.

The rearrangement joins TRBV6-4 to TRBJ2-1, with TRBD2 as a possible D gene (6 bases). Germline CDR1 is MRHNA and CDR2 is SNTAGT. The CDR3 extends over 15 amino acids. The V gene lost 0 bases and the J gene lost 3 bases, with 9 bases spanning the gap. CDR3 in amino acids: CASSDSGLHYNEQFF. CDR3 coding DNA: TGTGCCAGCAGTGACTCGGGACTCCACTACAATGAGCAGTTCTTC.

The chain couples TRBV28 to TRBJ1-5; D remains unclear. CDR1 MDHEN and CDR2 SYDVKM come from the germline V gene. The CDR3 totals 14 residues. Trimming left V 10 bases short and J 2 bases short, with 15 bases between. The CDR3 protein is CATVVPRGNQPQHF. CDR3 DNA sequence: TGTGCCACTGTAGTACCCCGAGGCAATCAGCCCCAGCATTTT.

This chain uses TRBV18 with TRBJ2-7; a possible D gene is TRBD1 (6 bases). The CDR3 is made up of 15 amino acids. Germline V gene lookup returns CDR1 KGHSH and CDR2 LQKENI. The V end was cut by 3 bases, the J end by 3 bases, with 15 bases between. The chain's CDR3 is CASSPSQGRGYEQYF. CDR3 DNA: TGTGCCAGCTCACCGAGCCAGGGCAGGGGCTACGAGCAGTACTTC.

This sequence joins TRBV7-2 and TRBJ2-5; a weak D match, TRBD2 (5 bases). Germline V CDR1 and CDR2: SGHTA, FQGNSA. V was trimmed by 2 bases and J by 0 bases, leaving 10 bases between them. There are 15 residues in the CDR3. CDR3 region: CASSLRRANQETQYF. The CDR3 coding sequence is TGTGCCAGCAGCTTACGGCGGGCGAACCAAGAGACCCAGTACTTC.

This chain links TRBV11-3 with TRBJ2-7; 12 positions match TRBD2. The V and J ends lost 3 bases and 2 bases, in that order; junction bases with no gene match: 17. Per germline, CDR1 SGHNT and CDR2 YENEEA. CDR3 length equals 20 residues. This chain's CDR3 is CASSFSSGRASHPLPYEQYF. CDR3 DNA: TGTGCCAGCAGCTTCTCTAGCGGGAGGGCCTCCCACCCTCTTCCCTACGAGCAGTACTTC.

The chain combines TRBV27 with TRBJ2-7; 10 positions agree with TRBD2. After removal of 5 bases from V and 3 bases from J, the junction contained 7 bases not matched to a gene. In germline, CDR1 is MNHEY, CDR2 SMNVEV (reference sequence). This CDR3 has 15 amino acids. The CDR3 spells CASSPGLAVIYEQYF. The DNA for the CDR3 is TGTGCCAGCAGTCCCGGACTAGCGGTGATCTACGAGCAGTACTTC.

The chain joins TRBV5-1 to TRBJ1-2; D may be TRBD1 (5 bases). The CDR3 covers 15 residues. Germline lookup yields CDR1 SGHRS and CDR2 YFSETQ. V was trimmed by 0 bases and J by 2 bases, leaving 11 bases between them. The CDR3 sequence: CASSLDSDRNYGYTF. Here the CDR3 DNA reads TGCGCCAGCAGCTTGGACAGCGACAGAAACTATGGCTACACCTTC.

V gene TRBV7-9 combines with J gene TRBJ2-1; 7 nucleotides align to TRBD1. The CDR3 length is 13 residues. The germline gives CDR1 SEHNR, CDR2 FQNEAQ (reference sequence). Trimming cost V 3 bases and J 7 bases; bases outside gene matches: 3. The CDR3, as DNA: TGTGCCAGCAGCTTTTCGACAGGGAATGAGCAGTTCTTC. Translated, it gives CASSFSTGNEQFF.

The rearrangement joins TRBV6-1 to TRBJ2-7, with D uncertain. Trimming shortened V by 6 bases and J by 2 bases, and 14 bases separated the two germline ends. Germline-derived CDR1 and CDR2 are MNHNS and SASEGT. There are 14 residues in the CDR3. CDR3 in DNA: TGTGCCAGCAGCCTGGATCCCGGCCCCTACGAGCAGTACTTC. This translates into CASSLDPGPYEQYF.

This clone was recorded only once. The V gene is TRBV9, the J gene TRBJ2-1; 7 bases align to TRBD1. Germline V gene lookup returns CDR1 SGDLS and CDR2 YYNGEE. The CDR3 has 15 amino acids. V gave up 4 bases and J gave up 0 bases; unmatched junction bases: 4. The chain's CDR3 is CASSPRDSSYNEQFF. As DNA, the CDR3 is TGTGCCAGCAGCCCCCGGGACAGCTCCTACAATGAGCAGTTCTTC.

The gene calls are TRBV21-1 and TRBJ2-2; the table's D gene call, TRBD2, was not cross checked with the DNA. TRBV21-1 is flagged as a pseudogene. The CDR3 covers 14 residues. The CDR3 region is CASSGSTNTGELFF. DNA for the CDR3: TGTGCCAGCAGCGGGAGTACGAACACCGGGGAGCTGTTTTTT.

This clone was detected once. This chain joins TRBV6-5 and TRBJ2-1; a possible D gene is TRBD1 (5 bases). V was pared by 5 bases and J by 5 bases, with 7 bases between. The CDR3 has 12 amino acids. Germline CDR1 and CDR2: MNHEY and SVGAGI. CDR3 protein: CASSPTDNEQFF. DNA for the CDR3: TGTGCCAGCAGTCCGACAGACAATGAGCAGTTCTTC.

V is TRBV2 and J is TRBJ2-1; D is unresolved. With 6 bases removed from V and 1 base from J, the gap between germline ends came to 10 bases. CDR1 is SNHLY and CDR2 is FYNNEI in the germline V gene. The CDR3 runs 14 residues. The CDR3: CASRGGKSYNEQFF. As DNA, the CDR3 is TGTGCCAGCAGGGGCGGCAAATCCTACAATGAGCAGTTCTTC.

This chain uses TRBV11-3 with TRBJ2-5; D unresolved. This CDR3 spans 12 amino acids. Per germline, CDR1 SGHNT and CDR2 YENEEA. V gave up 5 bases and J gave up 8 bases, with 12 bases separating them. Here the CDR3 DNA reads TGTGCCAGCAGCCGTCCCCCGGAAACCCAGTACTTC. It yields the protein CASSRPPETQYF.

The rearrangement links TRBV9 to TRBJ2-1, with a tentative D call TRBD2 (5 bases). The CDR3 runs to 13 residues. The V gene's germline CDR1 is SGDLS and CDR2 YYNGEE. Trimming stripped 0 bases from V and 8 bases from J, with 9 bases between. CDR3 sequence: CASSVEGVDEQFF. The CDR3 region has the DNA TGTGCCAGCAGCGTAGAGGGAGTCGATGAGCAGTTCTTC.

This clone was counted between two and nine times. The rearrangement joins TRBV2 to TRBJ1-5; TRBD1 is a possible D gene (5 bases). With 1 base removed from V and 5 bases from J, the gap between germline ends came to 9 bases. Germline lookup yields CDR1 SNHLY and CDR2 FYNNEI. The CDR3 has 14 residues. The DNA of the CDR3 is TGTGCCAGCAGTGAAGAGGACACAGATCAGCCCCAGCATTTT. Translation: CASSEEDTDQPQHF.

V gene TRBV2 combines with J gene TRBJ2-3; TRBD1 matches 7 bases. The CDR3 totals 13 residues. Trimming took 5 bases from V and 3 from J; bases not matched to a gene: 2. Germline CDR1 SNHLY, CDR2 FYNNEI. The chain's CDR3 is CASSLDRTDTQYF. The CDR3 DNA follows: TGTGCCAGCAGTCTGGACAGGACAGATACGCAGTATTTT.

The chain couples TRBV11-1 to TRBJ2-2, with D possibly matching TRBD2 (6 bases). V dropped 1 base and J dropped 4 bases, with 19 bases sitting between them. The germline V gene encodes CDR1 SGHAT and CDR2 FQDESV (reference sequence). This CDR3 is built from 18 residues. In DNA, the CDR3 is TGTGCCAGCAGCTTAGGTACGCGCGGCGGGATGGGCACCGGGGAGCTGTTTTTT. Translated: CASSLGTRGGMGTGELFF.

This clone was counted between two and nine times. V and J are TRBV28 and TRBJ1-5; D not certain. The germline V gene has CDR1 MDHEN and CDR2 SYDVKM. V was shortened by 1 base and J by 3 bases, with 10 bases between the two germline ends. The length of the CDR3 is 15 residues. The CDR3 sequence: CASSLSWQNNQPQHF. CDR3 bases: TGTGCCAGCAGTTTATCCTGGCAGAACAATCAGCCCCAGCATTTT.

This chain joins TRBV30 and TRBJ2-7; D call uncertain. The CDR3 sequence is 13 residues long. Germline CDR1 reads GTSNPN; CDR2 reads SVGIG (reference sequence). The V end lost 0 bases, the J end lost 4 bases, and 10 bases lay between the germline ends. This CDR3 is CAWSVSAIYEQYF. The CDR3 region has the DNA TGTGCCTGGAGTGTTTCAGCAATATACGAGCAGTACTTC.

The J gene is TRBJ2-5, the V gene TRBV5-1; 7 bases match TRBD2. This CDR3 spans 17 amino acids. Germline V gene sequence: CDR1 SGHRS, CDR2 YFSETQ. V dropped 0 bases and J dropped 5; count of bases not matched to a gene: 13. CDR3: CASSLAPSGGSTETQYF. In DNA form, the CDR3 reads TGCGCCAGCAGCTTGGCCCCGAGTGGCGGGAGTACGGAGACCCAGTACTTC.

V is TRBV5-4 and J is TRBJ2-5, with 7 bases fitting TRBD1. Germline-derived CDR1 and CDR2 are SGHNT and YYREEE (reference sequence). The CDR3 contains 15 residues. J was trimmed by 1 base and V by 5 bases; bases with no gene match: 8. This CDR3 reads CASRSEGALQETQYF. The CDR3 bases are TGTGCCAGCAGGAGCGAGGGGGCCCTCCAAGAGACCCAGTACTTC.

The V and J genes are TRBV5-1 and TRBJ2-2, with TRBD1 as a possible D gene (6 bases). The CDR3 has 17 residues. V lost 4 bases and J lost 5, with 21 bases in between. The V gene's germline CDR1 is SGHRS and CDR2 YFSETQ. The CDR3 coding sequence is TGCGCCAGCAGCACCCAATCAGGGGTCTCGCGGACCGGGGAGCTGTTTTTT. Its translation: CASSTQSGVSRTGELFF.

The J gene is TRBJ1-3, the V gene TRBV9, with a possible D match to TRBD1 (5 bases). This CDR3 comprises 16 residues. The germline V gene has CDR1 SGDLS and CDR2 YYNGEE. V lost 0 bases to trimming and J lost 4 bases, with 14 bases between them. As DNA, the CDR3 is TGTGCCAGCAGCGTAGGAGGGTGGAAGGGGGGAAACACCATATATTTT. This encodes CASSVGGWKGGNTIYF.